The 29 T cell receptor beta chains below come from one sample, sequenced in a study of CD8+ T cells in alopecia areata. Extracted from the samples, RNA was reverse transcribed into cDNA to serve as the sequencing template. Profiling relied on immunoSEQ multiplex PCR, and the TCRdb table lists in-frame clones only, not all of them. The sample shows roughly 60,000 clones, 44% of them seen only once. The specimen was NKG2D-low CD8+ T cells sorted from blood. Source of these receptors: a human donor with alopecia areata.

This clone showed up just a few times. V is TRBV19 and J is TRBJ2-1; no firm D call. Germline CDR1 is LNHDA and CDR2 is SQIVND (reference sequence). V dropped 6 bases and J dropped 7 bases, with 10 bases sitting between them. This CDR3 comprises 12 residues. The CDR3: CASSPSTNEQFF. CDR3 in DNA: TGTGCCAGTAGCCCCTCGACAAATGAGCAGTTCTTC.

A few counts support this clone. The chain combines TRBV27 with TRBJ2-5, with 9 bases lining up with TRBD2. Germline CDR1 is MNHEY and CDR2 is SMNVEV (reference sequence). The J segment lost 4 bases and the V segment lost 7 bases, leaving 7 bases of the junction unmatched. The CDR3 totals 14 residues. The CDR3 reads CASTDSGSGETQYF. CDR3 nucleotides: TGTGCCAGCACCGATAGCGGGAGCGGAGAGACCCAGTACTTC.

The chain links TRBV28 to TRBJ2-5, with 8 bases aligning to TRBD1. This CDR3 is 18 amino acids long. CDR1 is MDHEN, CDR2 SYDVKM, per germline. The V segment lost 3 bases and the J segment 2 bases; nucleotides outside the gene matches: 14. This chain's CDR3 is CASSFYPDRAIRQETQYF. The DNA of the CDR3 is TGTGCCAGCAGTTTTTATCCGGACAGGGCGATAAGGCAAGAGACCCAGTACTTC.

This clone was observed a single time. V is TRBV5-1 and J is TRBJ1-1; D call uncertain. V gave up 0 bases and J gave up 7 bases, with 4 bases separating them. CDR1 and CDR2 (germline): SGHRS, YFSETQ. This CDR3 contains 11 residues. The CDR3 nucleotides are TGCGCCAGCAGCTTGGGTCTTGAAGCTTTCTTT. This translates into CASSLGLEAFF.

The chain joins TRBV5-4 to TRBJ2-3, with 10 nucleotides matching TRBD2. This CDR3 region has 14 residues. The V gene end was trimmed by 3 bases and the J gene end by 4 bases; junction bases not matched to a gene: 2. Germline values: CDR1 SGHNT, CDR2 YYREEE (reference sequence). CDR3 loop: CASSSGLAPDTQYF. In DNA, the CDR3 is TGTGCCAGCAGCTCGGGACTAGCGCCAGATACGCAGTATTTT.

This clone was recorded a few times. The chain couples TRBV29-1 to TRBJ2-1; D not certain. V lost 1 base to trimming and J lost 5 bases, with 9 bases between them. This CDR3 is built from 13 residues. Germline-derived CDR1 and CDR2 are SQVTM and ANQGSEA. CDR3 loop: CSVEGGTHNEQFF. The DNA for the CDR3 is TGCAGCGTTGAAGGGGGTACCCACAATGAGCAGTTCTTC.

This clone was recorded a few times. V and J are TRBV19 and TRBJ2-1; 7 nucleotides agree with TRBD1. Unmatched junction bases numbered 7, after V lost 8 bases and J lost 0 bases. This CDR3 spans 15 amino acids. The germline gives CDR1 LNHDA, CDR2 SQIVND (reference sequence). The CDR3 sequence: CASSQGPSSYNEQFF. The CDR3 bases are TGTGCCAGTTCACAGGGGCCCAGCTCCTACAATGAGCAGTTCTTC.

In its sample, this clone was seen many times. The CDR3, as DNA: TGTGCCAGCAGTGTACTAGCGGGGAGCACAGATACGCAGTATTTT. This sequence encodes CASSVLAGSTDTQYF. The rearrangement joins TRBV6-4 to TRBJ2-3; 10 nucleotides line up with TRBD2. The CDR3 has 15 residues. Germline V gene data show CDR1 as MRHNA and CDR2 as SNTAGT. The V segment lost 4 bases and the J segment 0 bases; nucleotides outside the gene matches: 1.

This clone was counted between two and nine times. The chain is built from TRBV6-6 and TRBJ2-1; D unresolved. The V end was cut by 6 bases, the J end by 7 bases, with 10 bases between. The CDR3 sequence is 12 residues long. The germline V gene encodes CDR1 MNHNY and CDR2 SVGAGI (reference sequence). CDR3: CASSPARNEQFF. The CDR3 coding sequence is TGTGCCAGCAGCCCCGCCCGGAATGAGCAGTTCTTC.

The chain links TRBV27 to TRBJ2-7; 7 bases are a match to TRBD1. The length of the CDR3 is 14 residues. The germline gives CDR1 MNHEY, CDR2 SMNVEV (reference sequence). V gave up 3 bases and J gave up 4 bases; unmatched junction bases: 6. This CDR3 is CASSLSGQRYEQYF. CDR3 DNA: TGTGCCAGCAGTTTGTCGGGACAGAGATACGAGCAGTACTTC.

This clone was observed a few times. V usage is TRBV15 and J usage is TRBJ2-1; 10 nucleotides agree with TRBD2. The CDR3 spans 17 residues. Germline CDR1 reads LNHNV; CDR2 reads YYDKDF (reference sequence). Unmatched junction bases numbered 6, after V lost 0 bases and J lost 4 bases. The DNA of the CDR3 is TGTGCCACCAGCAGAGATAATAGCGGGAGGACTTACAATGAGCAGTTCTTC. Translation gives CATSRDNSGRTYNEQFF.

The chain uses TRBV5-1 and TRBJ2-5, with D unclear. V lost 4 bases and J lost 1, with 14 bases in between. This CDR3 is 15 amino acids long. Germline CDR1 reads SGHRS; CDR2 reads YFSETQ. In DNA, the CDR3 is TGCGCCAGCAGCCCGGACGGAAGAGCCCAAGAGACCCAGTACTTC. It translates to CASSPDGRAQETQYF.

This clone has only a few counts. V gene TRBV7-6 combines with J gene TRBJ2-3; D is possibly TRBD2 (5 bases). Germline V gene sequence: CDR1 SGHVS, CDR2 FNYEAQ. V was pared by 7 bases and J by 3 bases, with 14 bases between. The CDR3 has 14 residues. This CDR3 is CASTSPTGTDTQYF. CDR3 DNA: TGTGCCAGCACCTCACCGACGGGAACAGATACGCAGTATTTT.

This clone was seen once. The V and J genes are TRBV9 and TRBJ2-1; 9 nucleotides agree with TRBD1. Trimming cost V 2 bases and J 8 bases; bases outside gene matches: 11. CDR3 length: 16 residues. Germline CDR1 is SGDLS and CDR2 is YYNGEE. The chain's CDR3 is CASSVGGGTGTHEQFF. CDR3 in DNA: TGTGCCAGCAGCGTGGGGGGTGGGACAGGGACCCATGAGCAGTTCTTC.

The V and J genes are TRBV5-6 and TRBJ2-7, with D uncertain. CDR3 size: 15 residues. Trimming took off 4 bases at V and 6 bases at J, with 20 bases between the two ends. CDR1 and CDR2 from the germline V gene are SGHDT and YYEEEE. CDR3: CASSHTSVARGEQYF. The CDR3 DNA is TGTGCCAGCAGCCACACCTCGGTGGCTAGAGGCGAGCAGTACTTC.

This clone was recorded once. The V gene is TRBV27, the J gene TRBJ2-2; maybe TRBD1 (5 bases). V lost 3 bases and J lost 1, with 15 bases in between. The CDR3 length is 17 residues. CDR1 is MNHEY, CDR2 SMNVEV, per germline (reference sequence). Here the CDR3 reads CASSFRLAGKNTGELFF. In DNA, the CDR3 is TGTGCCAGCAGTTTTAGGTTAGCAGGGAAGAACACCGGGGAGCTGTTTTTT.

The V and J genes are TRBV5-1 and TRBJ1-1; tentatively, D is TRBD1 (5 bases). V was pared by 0 bases and J by 1 base, with 10 bases between. This CDR3 contains 15 residues. CDR1 is SGHRS, CDR2 YFSETQ, per germline. In DNA, the CDR3 is TGCGCCAGCAGCTTGGCCAGGGCGGGGAACACTGAAGCTTTCTTT. This translates into CASSLARAGNTEAFF.

The chain combines TRBV27 with TRBJ2-2; D gene ambiguous. CDR1 MNHEY and CDR2 SMNVEV come from the germline V gene (reference sequence). V shed 5 bases and J shed 6 bases, with 7 bases lying between them. This CDR3 region has 12 residues. The CDR3 sequence is CASSLRAGELFF. The CDR3 DNA is TGTGCCAGCAGTCTACGAGCCGGGGAGCTGTTTTTT.

This clone was found many times. This chain connects TRBV7-9 to TRBJ2-2; D not resolved. CDR1 is SEHNR and CDR2 is FQNEAQ in the germline V gene (reference sequence). V lost 7 bases to trimming and J lost 8 bases, with 11 bases between them. This CDR3 has 12 residues. CDR3 DNA sequence: TGTGCCAGCACCCCGGGTATGGGGGAGCTGTTTTTT. Its protein product is CASTPGMGELFF. Filled out from reference TRBV7-9 and TRBJ2-2, the complete variable domain reads DTGVSQNPRHKITKRGQNVTFRCDPISEHNRLYWYRQTLGQGPEFLTYFQNEAQLEKSRLLSDRFSAERPKGSFSTLEIQRTEQGDSAMYLCASTPGMGELFFGEGSRLTVL.

The chain is built from TRBV19 and TRBJ2-3, with D perhaps TRBD2 (5 bases). The CDR3 consists of 15 residues. V gave up 0 bases and J gave up 6 bases, with 13 bases separating them. The germline gives CDR1 LNHDA, CDR2 SQIVND (reference sequence). The CDR3 reads CASSIDRLASDTQYF. The CDR3 DNA follows: TGTGCCAGTAGTATAGATCGCCTAGCTAGCGATACGCAGTATTTT.

The V gene is TRBV7-9, the J gene TRBJ2-7, with D possibly TRBD1 on 6 matching bases. The germline V and J ends were trimmed by 6 bases and 5 bases, with 11 bases remaining between them. The CDR3 is made up of 12 amino acids. Germline lookup yields CDR1 SEHNR and CDR2 FQNEAQ (reference sequence). CDR3 sequence reads: CASSTGFNEQYF. The DNA of the CDR3 is TGTGCCAGCAGTACAGGGTTCAACGAGCAGTACTTC.

This clone was detected only a few times. One end of the junction does not line up with germline, which may come from a read error. The chain is built from TRBV14 and TRBJ2-7, with 7 bases aligning to TRBD1. CDR1 is SGHDN and CDR2 is FVKESK in the germline V gene. The CDR3 contains 12 residues. CDR3 residues: CASSPGTDLTFF. The CDR3 nucleotides are TGTGCCAGCAGCCCCGGGACAGACCTGACTTTCTTC.

V usage is TRBV4-3 and J usage is TRBJ1-1, with D possibly being TRBD1 (5 bases). This CDR3 is built from 11 residues. Trimming stripped 3 bases from V and 10 bases from J, with 9 bases between. Germline CDR1 reads LGHNA; CDR2 reads YSLEER. The CDR3 DNA reads TGCGCCAGCAGCCAGGGGCTTGGAGCTTTCTTT. Protein product: CASSQGLGAFF.

This chain links TRBV7-8 with TRBJ2-7; D unresolved. CDR3 length equals 12 residues. CDR1 is SGHVS, CDR2 FQNEAQ, per germline. The V end lost 5 bases, the J end lost 7 bases, and 12 bases lay between the germline ends. The CDR3 region is CASSSNPGEQYF. The CDR3 DNA sequence: TGTGCCAGCAGCAGTAATCCCGGGGAGCAGTACTTC. Drawing the rest from reference TRBV7-8 and TRBJ2-7, the complete variable domain is GAGVSQSPRYKVAKRGQDVALRCDPISGHVSLFWYQQALGQGPEFLTYFQNEAQLDKSGLPSDRFFAERPEGSVSTLKIQRTQQEDSAVYLCASSSNPGEQYFGPGTRLTVT.

This clone was recorded a few times. Here the CDR3 reads CSARSDREQFF. The CDR3, as DNA: TGCAGTGCTAGATCCGATCGTGAGCAGTTCTTC. The chain is built from TRBV20-1 and TRBJ2-1, with D hard to call. V dropped 2 bases and J dropped 9 bases, with 8 bases sitting between them. This CDR3 is 11 amino acids long. CDR1 and CDR2 from the germline V gene are DFQATT and SNEGSKA (reference sequence).

This clone was detected once. The chain is built from TRBV25-1 and TRBJ1-2; tentative D call: TRBD1 (6 bases). The germline V gene has CDR1 MGHDK and CDR2 SYGVNS. With 7 bases removed from V and 7 bases from J, the gap between germline ends came to 19 bases. There are 14 residues in the CDR3. Here the CDR3 reads CASTPSSGAPGYTF. CDR3 bases: TGTGCCAGCACTCCTTCCTCGGGGGCTCCTGGCTACACCTTC.

V is TRBV2 and J is TRBJ2-7, with no clear D. CDR1 is SNHLY and CDR2 is FYNNEI in the germline V gene. This CDR3 has 11 amino acids. Between the trimmed V and J ends, which lost 6 bases and 5 bases, there was a span of 8 bases. The CDR3 loop reads CASRRWDEQYF. The CDR3 DNA reads TGTGCCAGCAGAAGGTGGGACGAGCAGTACTTC. The full variable domain, rest sourced from reference TRBV2 and TRBJ2-7, is EPEVTQTPSHQVTQMGQEVILRCVPISNHLYFYWYRQILGQKVEFLVSFYNNEISEKSEIFDDQFSVERPDGSNFTLKIRSTKLEDSAMYFCASRRWDEQYFGPGTRLTVT.

The CDR3 DNA is TGTGCCAGCAGTTTATCGAGCGGGGACTACTCCTACGAGCAGTACTTC. Translation: CASSLSSGDYSYEQYF. J is TRBJ2-7 and V is TRBV27; TRBD2 matches at 7 bases. Trimming took 0 bases from V and 0 from J; bases not matched to a gene: 5. The germline V gene has CDR1 MNHEY and CDR2 SMNVEV (reference sequence). The CDR3 covers 16 residues.

The chain employs TRBV7-9 and TRBJ2-7; D remains unclear. Trimming stripped 5 bases from V and 3 bases from J, with 8 bases between. This CDR3 comprises 12 residues. Germline CDR1 is SEHNR and CDR2 is FQNEAQ (reference sequence). The CDR3 sequence: CASSAAFYEQYF. The CDR3 DNA sequence: TGTGCCAGCAGCGCCGCATTCTACGAGCAGTACTTC.